This T cell receptor beta chain derives from a study of Graves' ophthalmopathy and Graves' hyperthyroidism. PBMCs originated in under 13 ml of fresh peripheral blood. Amplified material comprised TCR beta CDR3 regions derived from RNA transcripts. Following a first-round RT-PCR that used HTBI primers, a second-round multiplex PCR was carried out. TCRdb re-called the multiplex PCR reads through MiXCR, storing one row per CDR3 protein. This sample yields about 400,000 distinct CDR3 sequences, of which around 18% are seen a single time; roughly 1.5% belongs to the top ten. CDR3 length: 15 amino acids. Deletions cut 4 bases from V and 1 base from J, with 14 bases between. Germline-derived CDR1 and CDR2 are LNHDA and SQIVND (reference sequence). Whole-study results and caveats: Most clonotypes expanded in thyroid above 0.001 frequency were present in blood too.

There are many counts of this clonotype. Its antigen is currently unknown. Source material: peripheral blood. The V call is TRBV19, the J call TRBJ2-7; D gene uncertain. This TCR was sampled from a woman aged 18 to 35 with Graves' ophthalmopathy. Written as DNA, the CDR3 is TGTGCCAGTAGTACGACACTACCTACTTCCTACGAGCAGTACTTC. This translates into CASSTTLPTSYEQYF.